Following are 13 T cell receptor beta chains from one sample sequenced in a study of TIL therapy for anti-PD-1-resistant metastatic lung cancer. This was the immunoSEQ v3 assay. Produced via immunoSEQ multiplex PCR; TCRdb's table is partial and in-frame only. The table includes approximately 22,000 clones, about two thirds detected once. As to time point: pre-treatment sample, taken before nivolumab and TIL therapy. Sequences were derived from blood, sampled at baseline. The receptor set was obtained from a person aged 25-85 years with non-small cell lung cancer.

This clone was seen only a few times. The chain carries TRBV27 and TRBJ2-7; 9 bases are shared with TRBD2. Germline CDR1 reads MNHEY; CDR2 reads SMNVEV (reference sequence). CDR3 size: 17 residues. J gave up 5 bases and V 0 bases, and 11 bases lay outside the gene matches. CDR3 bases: TGTGCCAGCAGTTTATCGAAAAAGGCTAGCGGGAAGAACGAGCAGTACTTC. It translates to CASSLSKKASGKNEQYF.

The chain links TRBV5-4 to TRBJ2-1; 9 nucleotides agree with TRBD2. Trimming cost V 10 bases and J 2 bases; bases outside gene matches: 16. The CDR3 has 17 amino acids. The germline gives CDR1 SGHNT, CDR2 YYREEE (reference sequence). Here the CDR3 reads CASMGASGEGTYNEQFF. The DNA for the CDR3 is TGTGCCTCCATGGGGGCTAGCGGGGAAGGCACCTACAATGAGCAGTTCTTC.

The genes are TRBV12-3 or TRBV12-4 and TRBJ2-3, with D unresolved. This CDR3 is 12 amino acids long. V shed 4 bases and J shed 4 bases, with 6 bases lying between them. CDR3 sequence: CASSSMADTQYF. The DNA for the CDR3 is TGTGCCAGCAGTTCTATGGCAGATACGCAGTATTTT.

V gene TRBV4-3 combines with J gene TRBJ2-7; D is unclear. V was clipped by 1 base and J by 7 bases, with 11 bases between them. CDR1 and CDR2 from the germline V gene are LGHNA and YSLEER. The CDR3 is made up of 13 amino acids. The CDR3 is CASSQAPPREQYV. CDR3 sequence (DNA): TGCGCCAGCAGCCAAGCCCCCCCAAGGGAGCAGTACGTC.

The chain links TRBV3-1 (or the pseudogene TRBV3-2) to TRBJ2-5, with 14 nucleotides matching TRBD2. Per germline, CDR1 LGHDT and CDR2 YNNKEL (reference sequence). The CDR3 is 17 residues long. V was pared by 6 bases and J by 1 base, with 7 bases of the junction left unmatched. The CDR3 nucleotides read TGTGCCAGCAGTCTCGGACTAGCGGGGGGCCCCCAAGAGACCCAGTACTTC. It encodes CASSLGLAGGPQETQYF.

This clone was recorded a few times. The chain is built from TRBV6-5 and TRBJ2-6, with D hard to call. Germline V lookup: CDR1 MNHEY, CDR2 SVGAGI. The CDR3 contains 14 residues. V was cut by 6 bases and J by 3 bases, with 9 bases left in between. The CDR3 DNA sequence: TGTGCCAGCAGCCTTACGGTTGGGGCCAACGTCCTGACTTTC. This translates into CASSLTVGANVLTF.

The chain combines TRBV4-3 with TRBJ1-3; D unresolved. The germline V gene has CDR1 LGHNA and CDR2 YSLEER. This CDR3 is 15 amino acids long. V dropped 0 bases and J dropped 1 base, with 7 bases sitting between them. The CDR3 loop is CASSQDPDSGNTIYF. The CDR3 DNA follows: TGCGCCAGCAGCCAAGATCCCGATTCTGGAAACACCATATATTTT.

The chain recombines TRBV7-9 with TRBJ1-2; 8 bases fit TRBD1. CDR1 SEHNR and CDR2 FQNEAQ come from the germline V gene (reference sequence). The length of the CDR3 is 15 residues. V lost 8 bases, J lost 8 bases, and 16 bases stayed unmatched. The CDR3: CASGTTGANTEGYTF. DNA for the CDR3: TGTGCCAGCGGAACGACAGGGGCGAACACAGAGGGCTACACCTTC.

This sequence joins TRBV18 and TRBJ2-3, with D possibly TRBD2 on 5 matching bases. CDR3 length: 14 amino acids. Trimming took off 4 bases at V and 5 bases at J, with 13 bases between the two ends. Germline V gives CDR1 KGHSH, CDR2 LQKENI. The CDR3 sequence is CASSRARGRDTQYF. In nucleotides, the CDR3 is TGTGCCAGCTCACGGGCACGGGGAAGAGATACGCAGTATTTT.

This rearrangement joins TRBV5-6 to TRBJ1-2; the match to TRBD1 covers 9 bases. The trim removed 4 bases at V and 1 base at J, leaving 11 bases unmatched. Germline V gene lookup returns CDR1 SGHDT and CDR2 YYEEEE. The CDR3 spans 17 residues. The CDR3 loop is CASSTLGDRVFNYGYTF. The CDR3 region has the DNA TGTGCCAGCAGCACCCTGGGGGACAGGGTCTTTAACTATGGCTACACCTTC. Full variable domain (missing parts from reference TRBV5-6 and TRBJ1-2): DAGVTQSPTHLIKTRGQQVTLRCSPKSGHDTVSWYQQALGQGPQFIFQYYEEEERQRGNFPDRFSGHQFPNYSSELNVNALLLGDSALYLCASSTLGDRVFNYGYTFGSGTRLTVV.

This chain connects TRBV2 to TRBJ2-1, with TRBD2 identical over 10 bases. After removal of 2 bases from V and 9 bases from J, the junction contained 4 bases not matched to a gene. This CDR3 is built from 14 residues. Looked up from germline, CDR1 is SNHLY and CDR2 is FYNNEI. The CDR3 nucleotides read TGTGCCAGCAGTGAAAGCGGGAGGGCCGGTGAGCAGTTCTTC. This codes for CASSESGRAGEQFF.

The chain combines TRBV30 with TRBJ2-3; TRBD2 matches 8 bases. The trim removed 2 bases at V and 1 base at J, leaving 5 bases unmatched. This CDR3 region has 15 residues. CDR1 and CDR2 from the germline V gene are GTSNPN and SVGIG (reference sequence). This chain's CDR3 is CAWSLAGWGTDTQYF. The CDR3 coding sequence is TGTGCCTGGAGTTTAGCGGGGTGGGGCACAGATACGCAGTATTTT.

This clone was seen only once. This CDR3 reads CASELSGGMNTEAFF. Here the CDR3 DNA reads TGTGCCAGTGAACTATCGGGGGGAATGAACACTGAAGCTTTCTTT. The V gene is TRBV19, the J gene TRBJ1-1; a possible D gene is TRBD1 (5 bases). CDR3 size: 15 residues. The V end was cut by 8 bases, the J end by 0 bases, with 16 bases between. From germline, CDR1 is LNHDA and CDR2 SQIVND (reference sequence).